The 12 T cell receptor beta chains below all came from one sample that was sequenced in a study of T-cell reconstitution after alpha-beta-depleted transplantation in children (TCRdb year 2016). Libraries were constructed by PCR. The sequencing machine was an Illumina HiSeq 2500. Molecular barcoding was employed in the preparation of TCR libraries, with unique molecular identifiers being used to normalize TCRbeta repertoire quantification. TCRdb's own reprocessing of the public reads used fastp at Q25 and MiXCR and kept productive beta chains. Rows with a matching CDR3 protein are joined into one entry that keeps the most common DNA and genes. Present in this sample are some 340,000 distinct CDR3 sequences, 10% of which were seen just once. The ten top clones hold approximately 2.3% of the sample. Sequencing used PBMCs from the stem cell graft donor, obtained from the stem cell graft. The receptors were sampled from a human donor who donated a stem cell graft to a child with acute lymphoblastic leukemia.

The chain recombines TRBV20-1 with TRBJ2-2, with D unresolved. Trimming cost V 2 bases and J 2 bases, with 12 bases left between them. This CDR3 has 15 residues. Germline CDR1 and CDR2: DFQATT and SNEGSKA (reference sequence). The CDR3 coding sequence is TGCAGTGCTAGAAGCCCACAGCGTAACACCGGGGAGCTGTTTTTT. Its protein product is CSARSPQRNTGELFF.

The rearrangement links TRBV20-1 to TRBJ2-3; D is perhaps TRBD2 (6 bases). The CDR3 has 14 residues. From germline, CDR1 is DFQATT and CDR2 SNEGSKA (reference sequence). V was trimmed by 3 bases and J by 0 bases, leaving 10 bases between them. The CDR3 region has the DNA TGCAGTGCTAGCCTTAGCGGCAGCACAGATACGCAGTATTTT. This gives the protein CSASLSGSTDTQYF.

This clonotype was counted at least ten times. V gene TRBV24-1 combines with J gene TRBJ2-1; 13 nucleotides match TRBD2. V was pared by 3 bases and J by 5 bases, with 9 bases of the junction left unmatched. The CDR3 has 18 residues. CDR1 is KGHDR and CDR2 is SFDVKD in the germline V gene. The CDR3 spells CATSDGTLLAGGHNEQFF. As DNA, the CDR3 is TGTGCCACCAGTGATGGGACTTTACTAGCGGGAGGGCACAATGAGCAGTTCTTC.

This clonotype was observed a few times. The rearrangement links TRBV20-1 to TRBJ1-5; D not resolved. Germline V gene sequence: CDR1 DFQATT, CDR2 SNEGSKA (reference sequence). The CDR3 runs to 13 residues. The V end was cut by 4 bases, the J end by 1 base, with 8 bases between. Written as DNA, the CDR3 is TGCAGTGCTAAGTCGGGGAGCAATCAGCCCCAGCATTTT. Translation: CSAKSGSNQPQHF.

J is TRBJ2-1 and V is TRBV20-1; 10 bases match TRBD2. Germline CDR1 reads DFQATT; CDR2 reads SNEGSKA (reference sequence). The junction had 8 bases not matched to a gene; V was cut back by 6 bases and J by 3 bases. The CDR3 spans 15 residues. The CDR3 spells CSAPRLAGHYNEQFF. In nucleotides, the CDR3 is TGCAGTGCCCCAAGACTAGCGGGTCACTACAATGAGCAGTTCTTC.

This chain uses TRBV7-9 with TRBJ2-7, with D tentatively TRBD1 or TRBD2 (5 bases each). The CDR3 extends over 17 amino acids. Trimming pared 5 bases from V and 1 base from J, leaving 21 bases between. CDR1 and CDR2 (germline): SEHNR, FQNEAQ (reference sequence). The CDR3 DNA follows: TGTGCCAGCAGCACGGAGCCCGGGACCCAGAGGTCCTACGAGCAGTACTTC. Protein sequence: CASSTEPGTQRSYEQYF.

This clonotype was counted many times. The chain couples TRBV5-1 to TRBJ2-5; maybe TRBD1 (6 bases). The CDR3 sequence is 14 residues long. The germline V gene encodes CDR1 SGHRS and CDR2 YFSETQ. Trimming shortened V by 1 base and J by 3 bases, and 10 bases separated the two germline ends. The CDR3 spells CASSLSRTEETQYF. DNA for the CDR3: TGCGCCAGCAGCTTGAGTCGGACAGAAGAGACCCAGTACTTC.

This clonotype showed up just a few times. The chain uses TRBV14 and TRBJ2-1; tentative D call: TRBD1 (6 bases). The CDR3 runs 16 residues. Per germline, CDR1 SGHDN and CDR2 FVKESK. The germline V and J ends were trimmed by 5 bases and 2 bases, with 16 bases remaining between them. The CDR3 region has the DNA TGTGCCAGCAGCTCGACGACAGGCCTTGCCTACAATGAGCAGTTCTTC. Protein product: CASSSTTGLAYNEQFF. The full variable domain, rest sourced from reference TRBV14 and TRBJ2-1, is EAGVTQFPSHSVIEKGQTVTLRCDPISGHDNLYWYRRVMGKEIKFLLHFVKESKQDESGMPNNRFLAERTGGTYSTLKVQPAELEDSGVYFCASSSTTGLAYNEQFFGPGTRLTVL.

This sequence joins TRBV10-3 and TRBJ2-4, with 8 nucleotides matching TRBD2. The CDR3 contains 17 residues. The germline V gene has CDR1 ENHRY and CDR2 SYGVKD. With V trimmed by 5 bases and J by 2 bases, 11 bases remained unmatched. For the CDR3, the DNA is TGTGCCATCAGTCCCTTTACGGGGGGGGAGACCAAAAACATTCAGTACTTC. This translates into CAISPFTGGETKNIQYF.

This clonotype was detected ten times or more. The chain combines TRBV20-1 with TRBJ1-2; D may be TRBD1 (5 bases). The CDR3 totals 12 residues. V shed 2 bases and J shed 2 bases, with 6 bases lying between them. Per the germline V gene, CDR1 is DFQATT and CDR2 is SNEGSKA (reference sequence). This chain's CDR3 is CSARPGNYGYTF. CDR3 in DNA: TGCAGTGCTAGACCAGGGAACTATGGCTACACCTTC.

This chain links TRBV15 with TRBJ2-3, with 8 bases matching TRBD1. V was clipped by 5 bases and J by 0 bases; unmatched bases: 4. CDR3 length equals 15 residues. Germline CDR1 and CDR2: LNHNV and YYDKDF (reference sequence). CDR3 loop: CATSRTGTSTDTQYF. The DNA of the CDR3 is TGTGCCACCAGCCGGACAGGGACAAGCACAGATACGCAGTATTTT.

The chain is built from TRBV11-2 and TRBJ2-7; D unclear. Germline CDR1 and CDR2: SGHAT and FQNNGV. The CDR3 sequence is 12 residues long. The ends were cut back, 2 bases at V and 5 bases at J, with 7 bases in the middle. The CDR3 DNA follows: TGTGCCAGCAGCTTATTCCGCGACGAGCAGTACTTC. This gives the protein CASSLFRDEQYF.